This is a list of T cell receptor beta chains from one sample in a study of cytomegalovirus exposure and HLA in healthy donors. Sequenced by immunoSEQ multiplex PCR; TCRdb stores in-frame clones only, minus some. Here the sample spans roughly 190,000 clones, about 59% being singletons. Sample: PBMCs. Source of these receptors: a man aged 35 to 55 in good health and CMV-seronegative. The conserved cysteine and the conserved F or W are not part of the CDR3 here. Not every row has a clone size; where given, it reads once, few, many or a size class.

TRBJ1-2 | . | TRBV9 | ASRQSGTRGYT
TRBJ2-5 | . | TRBV5-1 | ASSRTVTETQY
TRBJ1-6 | . | TRBV7-2 | ASSLRYRSDNSPLH
TRBJ1-4 | few | TRBV30 | AWSVRTGVGEKLF
TRBJ2-7 | . | TRBV9 | ASSPQTESYEQY
TRBJ1-5 | . | TRBV27 | ASSSVNQPQH
TRBJ2-3 | few | TRBV6-1 | ASSGGLTDTQY
TRBJ2-1 | . | TRBV2 | ASKQQGSSYNEQF
TRBJ1-5 | . | TRBV19 | ASSPTGGGQPQH
TRBJ2-7 | . | TRBV28 | ASSDRSRYEQY
TRBJ2-4 | . | TRBV15 | ATSRGVPGTENIQY
TRBJ1-2 | . | TRBV5-6 | ASLRERLGATANYGYT
TRBJ2-1 | . | TRBV7-3 | ASSITSGAHNEQF
TRBJ1-2 | . | TRBV6-5 | ASSYTGGLGYGYT
TRBJ1-1 | . | TRBV7-9 | ASSPDRAGAF
TRBJ2-3 | once | TRBV5-1 | ASSLAQNTDTQY
TRBJ2-5 | . | TRBV14 | ASSPRLRETQY
TRBJ2-3 | . | TRBV6-1 | ASSEVAGDGDTQY
TRBJ2-2 | . | TRBV2 | ASSAPSGTTNTGELF
TRBJ1-4 | . | TRBV18 | ASSLGQTATNEKLF
TRBJ1-1 | few | TRBV11-3 | ASSSYLGLEAF
TRBJ2-5 | . | TRBV9 | ASSVTARVSETQY
TRBJ1-3 | few | TRBV7-6 | ASSPTGGDGNTIY
TRBJ1-1 | few | TRBV6-5 | ASRAGTNTEAF
TRBJ2-5 | . | TRBV4-1 | ASSPRVEETQY
TRBJ2-5 | few | TRBV10-2 | ASKSGQGIPSQETQY
TRBJ1-2 | . | TRBV6-1 | ASRQGAGYT
TRBJ2-3 | . | TRBV6-6 | ASSKQGASRTDTQY
TRBJ2-5 | . | TRBV5-1 | ASSLTTGPFGETQY
TRBJ1-4 | . | TRBV6-5 | ASSYGQVPNEKLF
TRBJ1-4 | . | TRBV11-2 | ASSLSFRTGSEKLF
TRBJ2-3 | . | TRBV9 | ASSPRGTYPTDTQY
TRBJ2-7 | few | TRBV7-9 | ASSLVGGNEQY
TRBJ1-1 | once | TRBV5-6 | ASSLVYRGGNTEAF
TRBJ1-1 | . | TRBV7-9 | ASRPTGGASDTEAF
TRBJ1-5 | few | TRBV7-9 | ASSPQGDQPQH
TRBJ1-3 | . | TRBV5-1 | ASSPTRGLSGNTIY